The entry that follows covers one T cell receptor beta chain sequence. Its antigen is undetermined. This entry belongs to a study of beta chain features in type 1 diabetes. Whole-study findings and limits: There was a moderate but significant shortening of TCRB CDR3s in all four CD4+ subsets of Type 1 diabetes patients. Fewer junction insertions and more nucleotide deletions appeared in type 1 diabetes patients. Whether HLA type influences TCRB rearrangement remained unresolved here. A cDNA-based sequencing approach could over-represent cells with high TCR expression. Whatever favoring of shorter templates PCR might show would apply equally to patients and controls.

Of the isolated RNA, all was reverse transcribed, and so the sequenced material was expressed TCRB transcripts. Clones were read by immunoSEQ multiplex PCR, and TCRdb kept only the in-frame ones, dropping some. The sample yields about 28,000 clones, less than 70% seen once. Sequenced: Tregs from blood. The clonotype was recovered from a woman in her 30s with type 1 diabetes.

The CDR3 DNA reads as TGTGCCAGCTCACCACTGCCTAGCGGGAGTTTCGATACGCAGTATTTT. Its translation: CASSPLPSGSFDTQYF. The V gene is TRBV18, the J gene TRBJ2-3, with TRBD2 matching 10 bases. Germline CDR1 is KGHSH and CDR2 is LQKENI. The ends lost 1 base at V and 6 bases at J; junction bases unmatched: 7. The CDR3 spans 16 residues.